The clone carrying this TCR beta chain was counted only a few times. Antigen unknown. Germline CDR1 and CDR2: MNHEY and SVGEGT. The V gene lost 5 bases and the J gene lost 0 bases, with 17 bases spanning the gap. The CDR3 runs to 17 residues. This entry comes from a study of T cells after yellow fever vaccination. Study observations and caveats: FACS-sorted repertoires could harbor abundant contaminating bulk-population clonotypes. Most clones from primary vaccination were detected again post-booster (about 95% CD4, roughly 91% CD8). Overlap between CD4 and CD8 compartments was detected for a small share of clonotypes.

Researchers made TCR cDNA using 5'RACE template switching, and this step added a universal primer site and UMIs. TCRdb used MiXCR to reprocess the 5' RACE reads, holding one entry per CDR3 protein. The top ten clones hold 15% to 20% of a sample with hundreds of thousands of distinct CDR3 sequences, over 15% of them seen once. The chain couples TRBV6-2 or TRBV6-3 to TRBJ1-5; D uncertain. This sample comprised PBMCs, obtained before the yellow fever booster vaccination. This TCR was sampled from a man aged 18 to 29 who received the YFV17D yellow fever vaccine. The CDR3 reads CASSRTRPLYSNQPQHF. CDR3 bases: TGTGCCAGCAGTCGGACCCGGCCGCTATATAGCAATCAGCCCCAGCATTTT.